This passage covers 7 T cell receptor beta chains from one sample sequenced in a study of T-cell reconstitution after alpha-beta-depleted transplantation in children. Unique molecular identifiers tagged the TCRbeta library. TCRdb re-derived calls from the PCR reads in MiXCR, one entry per CDR3 protein. Of hundreds of thousands of distinct CDR3 sequences listed, over 9.5% are singletons. Specimen: PBMCs, collected before TCRalphabeta/CD19-depleted stem cell transplant. The receptors were gathered from a child aged 2-15 years with inherited bone marrow failure, due to receive a stem cell transplant.

Only a few counts were recorded for this clonotype. The rearrangement links TRBV4-3 to TRBJ2-5; unclear D gene. Trimming left V 1 base short and J 5 bases short, with 14 bases between. Germline CDR1 and CDR2: LGHNA and YSLEER. This CDR3 has 15 residues. The CDR3 nucleotides are TGCGCCAGCAGCCAAGGGACCAGTGGAAGGGAGACCCAGTACTTC. Protein product: CASSQGTSGRETQYF.

This clonotype has at least ten counts. V usage is TRBV20-1 and J usage is TRBJ1-6, with D unresolved. With 0 bases removed from V and 0 bases from J, the gap between germline ends came to 9 bases. The length of the CDR3 is 16 residues. Germline V gives CDR1 DFQATT, CDR2 SNEGSKA (reference sequence). The CDR3, as DNA: TGCAGTGCTAGAGATCGGGCGAGCTCCTATAATTCACCCCTCCACTTT. Translating gives CSARDRASSYNSPLHF.

This chain joins TRBV6-6 and TRBJ1-2; 9 bases are a match to TRBD1. After removal of 4 bases from V and 6 bases from J, the junction contained 3 bases not matched to a gene. The CDR3 covers 13 residues. Germline-derived CDR1 and CDR2 are MNHNY and SVGAGI (reference sequence). The CDR3, as DNA: TGTGCCAGCAGTTGGACAGGGGAGGATGGCTACACCTTC. Its translation is CASSWTGEDGYTF.

The V and J genes are TRBV7-9 and TRBJ1-2; no firm D call. Germline lookup yields CDR1 SEHNR and CDR2 FQNEAQ (reference sequence). Trimming cost V 5 bases and J 2 bases, with 18 bases left between them. The CDR3 consists of 16 residues. CDR3 sequence reads: CASSLLAVQGNYGYTF. The CDR3 DNA sequence: TGTGCCAGCAGCCTATTAGCGGTACAAGGGAACTATGGCTACACCTTC.

In this sample, this clonotype turned up many times. The J gene is TRBJ2-6, the V gene TRBV19; D possibly corresponds to TRBD1 (5 bases). This CDR3 is built from 15 residues. Germline V gene lookup returns CDR1 LNHDA and CDR2 SQIVND (reference sequence). Trimming stripped 7 bases from V and 4 bases from J, with 14 bases between. The CDR3, as DNA: TGTGCCAGTACCCAACAGACAGCCGGGGCCAACGTCCTGACTTTC. It yields the protein CASTQQTAGANVLTF.

This clonotype was seen more than once but under ten times. The V gene is TRBV10-3, the J gene TRBJ2-1, with 16 bases aligning to TRBD2. CDR3 length equals 17 residues. Germline V gives CDR1 ENHRY, CDR2 SYGVKD. J lost 1 base, V lost 11 bases, and 8 bases had no gene match. The CDR3 DNA sequence: TGTGCCGCCCTCGGGACTAGCGGGAGGGGGTCCTACAATGAGCAGTTCTTC. It specifies CAALGTSGRGSYNEQFF.

This clonotype was seen many times. This chain connects TRBV4-3 to TRBJ2-2; 9 positions match TRBD1. Germline values: CDR1 LGHNA, CDR2 YSLEER. There are 17 residues in the CDR3. Trimming took 0 bases from V and 5 from J; bases not matched to a gene: 7. The CDR3 region is CASSQEVVGTGTGELFF. The CDR3 region has the DNA TGCGCCAGCAGCCAAGAGGTGGTGGGGACAGGGACCGGGGAGCTGTTTTTT.